The sequence of this T cell receptor beta chain was determined in a study of technical replicates of blood from several donors (dated by TCRdb to 2015 to 2018). With regard to this clone: Its cognate antigen has yet to be identified. No base quality values were provided; no much bigger clone lies one nucleotide off.

The protocol used for the library was the immunoSEQ multiplex PCR assay. Here the immuneACCESS table is served through TCRdb, limited to in-frame sequences with V and J called. Missing clones are a known gap in these copies; in checked studies unresolved V genes cover under half, and the rest lacks a known reason. For this sample the table gives under 100,000 clones, of which just over 95% were detected only once. The ten most abundant clones make up about 0.31% of the sample. The germline V gene encodes CDR1 SGHDN and CDR2 FVKESK. The CDR3 sequence holds 12 residues, the cysteine and phenylalanine included. Only the CDR3 part of the read is kept: 36 bases, read in frame from the first base. V is shortened by 2 bases, J by 7 bases, and the region joining them spans 8 bases.

The chain is assembled from TRBV14 and TRBJ1-2, with the D gene uncertain. The clonotype originates from a human donor in good health. Input material: T cells isolated from PBMCs. The CDR3 protein is CASSQNLIGYTF. The DNA reads TGTGCCAGCAGCCAAAACCTAATTGGCTACACCTTC.